The source of this T cell receptor beta chain is a study of OX40 agonist ivuxolimab in advanced cancers. Germline V lookup: CDR1 LGHNT, CDR2 FRNRAP. The CDR3 has 13 amino acids. Trimming took 6 bases from V and 1 from J, leaving 7 bases between them. Here immunoSEQ multiplex PCR was the method, and the copy in TCRdb shows in-frame clones only, minus some. The sample holds about 77,000 clones, roughly 80% seen once. The sequences come from CD4+ or CD8+ T cells sorted from blood, collected in a trial of the OX40 agonist ivuxolimab. This clonotype was obtained from an adult with an advanced solid tumor such as melanoma, head and neck, liver or kidney cancer. The chain joins TRBV12-5 to TRBJ1-5; D ambiguous. CDR3 region: CASGQESNQPQHF. CDR3 coding DNA: TGTGCTAGTGGACAAGAAAGCAATCAGCCCCAGCATTTT.